This T cell receptor beta chain was captured in a study of T-cell reconstitution after alpha-beta-depleted transplantation in children. Trimming pared 6 bases from V and 11 bases from J, leaving 17 bases between. CDR3 size: 13 residues. CDR1 is MDHEN, CDR2 SYDVKM, per germline. Using unique molecular identifiers, the investigators prepared the TCRbeta library. One entry per CDR3 protein results from TCRdb running MiXCR on the PCR reads. The sample has more than 85,000 distinct CDR3 sequences, 7.5% to 9.5% seen once. As concerns this clonotype: Its antigen is not identified.

Study-wide results and limits: By about two months after transplant, alpha-beta T cells reportedly arose from several hundred graft clones that had expanded.

The V gene is TRBV28, the J gene TRBJ1-5; D might be TRBD1 (6 bases). Specimen: PBMCs, collected before TCRalphabeta/CD19-depleted stem cell transplant. The TCR originated in a boy aged 2 to 9 with acute lymphoblastic leukemia, due to receive a stem cell transplant. The CDR3 DNA reads TGTGCCAGCAGGATAAAACAGGGAATAACCCAGCATTTT. Amino acids: CASRIKQGITQHF.